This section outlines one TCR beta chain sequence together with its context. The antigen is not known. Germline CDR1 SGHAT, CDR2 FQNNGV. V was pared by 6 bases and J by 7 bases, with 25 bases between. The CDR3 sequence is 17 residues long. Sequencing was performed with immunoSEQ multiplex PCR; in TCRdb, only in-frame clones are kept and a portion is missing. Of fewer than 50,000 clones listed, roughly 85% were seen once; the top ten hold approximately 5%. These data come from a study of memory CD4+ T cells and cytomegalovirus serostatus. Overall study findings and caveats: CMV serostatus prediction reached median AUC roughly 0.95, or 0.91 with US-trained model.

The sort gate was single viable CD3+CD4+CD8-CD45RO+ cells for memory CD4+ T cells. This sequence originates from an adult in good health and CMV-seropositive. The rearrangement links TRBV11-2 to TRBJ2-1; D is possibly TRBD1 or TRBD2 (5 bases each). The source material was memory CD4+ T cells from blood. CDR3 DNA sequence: TGTGCCAGCAGGAGGGTCACAGGAGTTCTCACTGAGAATGAGCAGTTCTTC. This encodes CASRRVTGVLTENEQFF.